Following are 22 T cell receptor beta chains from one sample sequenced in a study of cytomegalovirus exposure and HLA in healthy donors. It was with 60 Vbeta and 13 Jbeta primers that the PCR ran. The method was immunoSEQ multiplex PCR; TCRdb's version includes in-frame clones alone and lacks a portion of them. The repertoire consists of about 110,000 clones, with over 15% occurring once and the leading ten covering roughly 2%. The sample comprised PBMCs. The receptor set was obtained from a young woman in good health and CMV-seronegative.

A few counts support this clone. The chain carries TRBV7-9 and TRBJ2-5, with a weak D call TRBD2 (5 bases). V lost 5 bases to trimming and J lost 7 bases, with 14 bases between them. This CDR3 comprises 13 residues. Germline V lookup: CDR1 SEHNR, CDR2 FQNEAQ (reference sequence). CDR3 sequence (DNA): TGTGCCAGCAGCCCGGACCTAGCCGGGACCCAGTACTTC. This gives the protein CASSPDLAGTQYF.

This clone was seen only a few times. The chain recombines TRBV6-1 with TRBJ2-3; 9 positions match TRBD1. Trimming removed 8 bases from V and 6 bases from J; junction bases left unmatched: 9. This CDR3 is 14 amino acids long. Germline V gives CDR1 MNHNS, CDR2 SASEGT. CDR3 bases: TGTGCCAGCGGGTCGGACAGGGGTACGGATACGCAGTATTTT. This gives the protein CASGSDRGTDTQYF.

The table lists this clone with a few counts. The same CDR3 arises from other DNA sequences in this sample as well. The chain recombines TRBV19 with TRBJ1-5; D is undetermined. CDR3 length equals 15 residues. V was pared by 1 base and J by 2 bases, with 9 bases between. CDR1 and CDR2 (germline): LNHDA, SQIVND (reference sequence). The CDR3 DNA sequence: TGTGCCAGTAGTATAGCAGGAGGTGGCAATCAGCCCCAGCATTTT. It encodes CASSIAGGGNQPQHF.

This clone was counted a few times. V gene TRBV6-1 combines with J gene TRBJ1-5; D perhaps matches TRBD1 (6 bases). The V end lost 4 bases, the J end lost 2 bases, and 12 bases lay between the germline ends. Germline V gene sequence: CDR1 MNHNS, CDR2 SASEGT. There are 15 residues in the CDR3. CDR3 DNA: TGTGCCAGCAGTGTTCCGCGGGGGCGCAATCAGCCCCAGCATTTT. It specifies CASSVPRGRNQPQHF.

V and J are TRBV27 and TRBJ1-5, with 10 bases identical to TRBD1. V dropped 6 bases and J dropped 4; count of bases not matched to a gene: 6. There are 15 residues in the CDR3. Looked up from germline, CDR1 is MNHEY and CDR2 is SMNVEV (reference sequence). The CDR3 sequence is CASSNGQGGNQPQHF. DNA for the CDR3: TGTGCCAGCAGCAACGGACAGGGGGGTAATCAGCCCCAGCATTTT.

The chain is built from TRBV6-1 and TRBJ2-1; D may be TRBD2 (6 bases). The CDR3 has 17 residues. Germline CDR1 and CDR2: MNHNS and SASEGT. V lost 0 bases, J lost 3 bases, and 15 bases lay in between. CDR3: CASSEASGRYIYNEQFF. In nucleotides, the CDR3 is TGTGCCAGCAGTGAAGCTAGCGGCCGCTATATCTACAATGAGCAGTTCTTC.

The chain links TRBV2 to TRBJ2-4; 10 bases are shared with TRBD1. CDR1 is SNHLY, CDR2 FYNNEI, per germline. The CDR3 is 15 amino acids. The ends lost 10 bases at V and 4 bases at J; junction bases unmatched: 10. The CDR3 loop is CATMARDRGKNIQYF. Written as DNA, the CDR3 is TGTGCCACAATGGCGAGGGACAGGGGAAAAAACATTCAGTACTTC.

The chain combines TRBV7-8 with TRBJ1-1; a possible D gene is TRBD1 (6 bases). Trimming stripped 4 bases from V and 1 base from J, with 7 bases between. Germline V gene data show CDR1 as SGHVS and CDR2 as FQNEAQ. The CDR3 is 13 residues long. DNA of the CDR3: TGTGCCAGCAGCTGGACAGCGAACACTGAAGCTTTCTTT. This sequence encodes CASSWTANTEAFF.

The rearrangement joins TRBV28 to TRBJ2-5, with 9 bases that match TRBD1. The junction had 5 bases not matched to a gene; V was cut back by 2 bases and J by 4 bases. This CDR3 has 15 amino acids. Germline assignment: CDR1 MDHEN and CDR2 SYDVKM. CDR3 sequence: CASSLKGQGRETQYF. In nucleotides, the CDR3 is TGTGCCAGCAGTTTAAAGGGACAGGGCAGAGAGACCCAGTACTTC.

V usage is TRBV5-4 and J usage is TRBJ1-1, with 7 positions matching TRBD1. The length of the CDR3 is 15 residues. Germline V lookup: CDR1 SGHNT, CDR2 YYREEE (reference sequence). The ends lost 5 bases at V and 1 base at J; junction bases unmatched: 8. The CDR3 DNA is TGTGCCAGCAGTTTCCCGACAGGGAAGAACACTGAAGCTTTCTTT. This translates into CASSFPTGKNTEAFF.

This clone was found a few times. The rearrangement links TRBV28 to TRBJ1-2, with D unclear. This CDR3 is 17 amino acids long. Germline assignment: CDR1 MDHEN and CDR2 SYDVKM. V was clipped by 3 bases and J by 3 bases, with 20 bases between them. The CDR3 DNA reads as TGTGCCAGCAGTTTTAAGGTCACCGCCTTAGAGGACTATGGCTACACCTTC. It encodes CASSFKVTALEDYGYTF.

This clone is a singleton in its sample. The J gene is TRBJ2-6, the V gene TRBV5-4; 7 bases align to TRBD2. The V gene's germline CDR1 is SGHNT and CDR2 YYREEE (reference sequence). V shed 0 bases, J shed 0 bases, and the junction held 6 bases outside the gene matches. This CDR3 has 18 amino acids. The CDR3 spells CASSLALAVRSGANVLTF. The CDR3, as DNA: TGTGCCAGCAGCTTGGCCCTAGCGGTACGCTCTGGGGCCAACGTCCTGACTTTC.

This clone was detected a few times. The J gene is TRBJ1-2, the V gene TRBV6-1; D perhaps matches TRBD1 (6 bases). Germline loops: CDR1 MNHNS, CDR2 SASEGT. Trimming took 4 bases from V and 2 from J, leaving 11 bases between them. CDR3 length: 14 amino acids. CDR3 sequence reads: CASSALTGNYGYTF. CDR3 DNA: TGTGCCAGCAGTGCACTGACAGGAAACTATGGCTACACCTTC.

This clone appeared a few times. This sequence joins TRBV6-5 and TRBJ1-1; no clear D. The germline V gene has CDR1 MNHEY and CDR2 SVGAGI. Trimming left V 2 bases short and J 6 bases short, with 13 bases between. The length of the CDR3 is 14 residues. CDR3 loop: CASSYREFGAEAFF. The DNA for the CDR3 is TGTGCCAGCAGTTACAGGGAGTTTGGGGCTGAAGCTTTCTTT.

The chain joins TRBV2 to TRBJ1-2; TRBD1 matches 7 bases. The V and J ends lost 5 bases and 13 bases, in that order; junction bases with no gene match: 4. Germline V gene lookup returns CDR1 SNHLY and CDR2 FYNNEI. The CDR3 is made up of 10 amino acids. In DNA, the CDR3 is TGTGCCAGCAGTAATACAGGGGCCACCTTC. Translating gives CASSNTGATF.

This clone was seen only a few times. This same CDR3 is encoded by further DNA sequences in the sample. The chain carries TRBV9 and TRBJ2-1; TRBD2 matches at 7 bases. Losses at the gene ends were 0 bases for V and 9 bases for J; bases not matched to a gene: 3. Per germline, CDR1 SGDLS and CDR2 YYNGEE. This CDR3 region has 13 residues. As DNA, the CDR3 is TGTGCCAGCAGCGTAGGGGGGGGAGGTGAGCAGTTCTTC. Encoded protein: CASSVGGGGEQFF.

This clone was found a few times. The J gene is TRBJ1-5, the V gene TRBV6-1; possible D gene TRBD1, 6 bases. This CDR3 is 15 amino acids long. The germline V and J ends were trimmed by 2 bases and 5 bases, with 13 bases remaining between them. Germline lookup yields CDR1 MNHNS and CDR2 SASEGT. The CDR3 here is CASSELRGGYQPQHF. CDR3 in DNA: TGTGCCAGCAGTGAATTAAGGGGGGGATATCAGCCCCAGCATTTT.

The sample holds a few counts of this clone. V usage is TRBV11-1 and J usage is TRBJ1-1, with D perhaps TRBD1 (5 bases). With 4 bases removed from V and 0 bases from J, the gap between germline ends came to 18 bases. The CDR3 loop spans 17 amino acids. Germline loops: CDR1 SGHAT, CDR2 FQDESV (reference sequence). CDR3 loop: CASSSIFGGTLNTEAFF. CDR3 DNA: TGTGCCAGCAGCTCTATATTTGGGGGGACTTTGAACACTGAAGCTTTCTTT.

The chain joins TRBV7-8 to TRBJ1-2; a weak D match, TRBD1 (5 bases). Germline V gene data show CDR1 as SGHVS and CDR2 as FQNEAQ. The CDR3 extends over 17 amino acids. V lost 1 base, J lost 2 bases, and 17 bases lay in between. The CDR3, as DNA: TGTGCCAGCAGCTTAGTCCCCAGGGAATGGTCCAACTATGGCTACACCTTC. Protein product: CASSLVPREWSNYGYTF.

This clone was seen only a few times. The CDR3 DNA sequence: TGTGCCATCAGTGAGCTCGGGATACACCTCGCCGAAGATGGCTACACCTTC. It encodes CAISELGIHLAEDGYTF. The V and J genes are TRBV10-3 and TRBJ1-2; no definite D call. V lost 2 bases to trimming and J lost 6 bases, with 22 bases between them. The CDR3 has 17 amino acids. Germline assignment: CDR1 ENHRY and CDR2 SYGVKD.

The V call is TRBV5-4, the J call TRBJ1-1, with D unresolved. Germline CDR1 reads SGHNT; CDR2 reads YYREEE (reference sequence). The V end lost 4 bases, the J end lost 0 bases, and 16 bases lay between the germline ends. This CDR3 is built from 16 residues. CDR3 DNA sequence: TGTGCCAGCAGCCTGGGGATGGGAGCCCTGAACACTGAAGCTTTCTTT. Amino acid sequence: CASSLGMGALNTEAFF.

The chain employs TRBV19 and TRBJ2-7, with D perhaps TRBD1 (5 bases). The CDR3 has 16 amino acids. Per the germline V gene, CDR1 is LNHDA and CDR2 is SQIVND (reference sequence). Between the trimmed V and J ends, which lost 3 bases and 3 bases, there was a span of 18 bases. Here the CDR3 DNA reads TGTGCCAGTAGTATTGTTCCCAGGGATAGCTTCTACGAGCAGTACTTC. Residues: CASSIVPRDSFYEQYF.